This T cell receptor (beta chain) was obtained from a study of neoadjuvant anti-PD-1 for oral cavity cancer. Across the study: Patients without progression received a fourth nivolumab dose around day 43, then surgical resection on days 50-56.

Here immunoSEQ multiplex PCR was the method, and the copy in TCRdb shows in-frame clones only, minus some. This table has over 15,000 clones, roughly 70% appearing once. V gave up 6 bases and J gave up 5 bases; unmatched junction bases: 7. Germline-derived CDR1 and CDR2 are ENHRY and SYGVKD. CDR3 length equals 15 residues. The sequence derives from a person between 40 and 79 years old with oral cavity squamous cell carcinoma. Specimen: PBMCs, collected before nivolumab (anti-PD-1) treatment. J is TRBJ2-1 and V is TRBV10-3; TRBD1 matches at 10 bases. CDR3: CAISPGQGLDNEQFF. DNA for the CDR3: TGTGCCATCAGCCCGGGACAGGGGCTGGACAATGAGCAGTTCTTC.